The 2 T cell receptor beta chains given below trace back to one sample, sequenced in a study of T cells in Graves' hyperthyroidism and ophthalmopathy. Researchers took RNA transcripts and amplified the TCR beta CDR3 regions from them. The TCR CDR3 was amplified in a first-round RT-PCR using the HTBI primer set. TCRdb reprocessed the multiplex PCR reads with MiXCR, giving one entry per CDR3 protein. The table includes under 30,000 distinct CDR3 sequences, around 50% detected once. Sequenced sample: blood. The origin of the receptors is a woman aged 35 to 49 with Graves' hyperthyroidism that later progressed to Graves' ophthalmopathy.

This clonotype is judged medium-sized. The chain is built from TRBV2 and TRBJ2-3; 8 nucleotides agree with TRBD2. CDR3 size: 14 residues. V was pared by 6 bases and J by 2 bases, with 4 bases of the junction left unmatched. The germline CDR1 and CDR2 sequences are SNHLY and FYNNEI. CDR3 in DNA: TGTGCCAGCAGCGCACTAGCGGCCACAGATACGCAGTATTTT. Its protein is CASSALAATDTQYF.

This clonotype is labeled medium-sized (0.01 to 0.1%). The genes are TRBV9 and TRBJ2-1, with D tentatively TRBD2 (5 bases). The CDR3 loop spans 14 amino acids. Trimming took 5 bases from V and 8 from J, leaving 17 bases between them. In germline, CDR1 is SGDLS, CDR2 YYNGEE. CDR3 sequence (DNA): TGTGCCAGCAGTGACTCTAAACGGCGGGATGAGCAGTTCTTC. This gives the protein CASSDSKRRDEQFF.